This TCR beta chain was captured in a study of T cell changes during pregnancy in multiple sclerosis. There are a few counts of this clone. CDR3 length: 15 amino acids. CDR1 is SGHDN and CDR2 is FVKESK in the germline V gene. V lost 0 bases and J lost 8; bases outside the gene matches: 7. Data came from immunoSEQ multiplex PCR; TCRdb stores just in-frame clones and leaves some out. The sample contains tens of thousands of clones, just over 90% of which appear only once. The starting material was peripheral blood, obtained in the first trimester of pregnancy. V gene TRBV14 combines with J gene TRBJ1-1; 9 nucleotides agree with TRBD1. This TCR came from a female donor with multiple sclerosis, enrolled in a pregnancy study. The CDR3 DNA sequence: TGTGCCAGCAGCCAAGACAACAGGGGGCGCCCCGAAGCTTTCTTT. Protein: CASSQDNRGRPEAFF. Full variable domain (outside the CDR3, taken from reference TRBV14 and TRBJ1-1): EAGVTQFPSHSVIEKGQTVTLRCDPISGHDNLYWYRRVMGKEIKFLLHFVKESKQDESGMPNNRFLAERTGGTYSTLKVQPAELEDSGVYFCASSQDNRGRPEAFFGQGTRLTVV.